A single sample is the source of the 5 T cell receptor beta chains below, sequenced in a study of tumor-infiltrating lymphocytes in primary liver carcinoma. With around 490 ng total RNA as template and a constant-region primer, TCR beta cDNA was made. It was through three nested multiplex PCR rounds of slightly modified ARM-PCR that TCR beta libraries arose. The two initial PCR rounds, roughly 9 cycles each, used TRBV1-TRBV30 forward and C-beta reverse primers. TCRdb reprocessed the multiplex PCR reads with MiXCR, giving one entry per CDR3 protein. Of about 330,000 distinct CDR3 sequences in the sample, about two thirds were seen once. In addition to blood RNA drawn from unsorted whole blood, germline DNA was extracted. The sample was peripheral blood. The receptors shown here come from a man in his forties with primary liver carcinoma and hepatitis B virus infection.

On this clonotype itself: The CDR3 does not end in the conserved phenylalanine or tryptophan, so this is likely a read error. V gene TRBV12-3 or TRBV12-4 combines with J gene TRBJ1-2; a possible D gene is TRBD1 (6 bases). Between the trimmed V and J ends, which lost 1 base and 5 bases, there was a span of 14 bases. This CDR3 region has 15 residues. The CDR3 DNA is TGTGCCAGCAGTTTAGGGACAGTTGTATATTATGGCTACACCCTC. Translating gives CASSLGTVVYYGYTL.

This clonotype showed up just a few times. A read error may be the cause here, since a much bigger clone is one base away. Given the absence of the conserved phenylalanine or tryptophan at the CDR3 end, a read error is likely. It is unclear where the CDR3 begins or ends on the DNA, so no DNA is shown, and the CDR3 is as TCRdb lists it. This CDR3 is CASSQDLYALAGEL. This chain links TRBV4-1 with TRBJ2-7; the D segment call TRBD2 is taken from the table without a DNA check. The CDR3 extends over 14 residues, inclusive of both ends. The germline V gene encodes CDR1 MGHRA and CDR2 YSYEKL.

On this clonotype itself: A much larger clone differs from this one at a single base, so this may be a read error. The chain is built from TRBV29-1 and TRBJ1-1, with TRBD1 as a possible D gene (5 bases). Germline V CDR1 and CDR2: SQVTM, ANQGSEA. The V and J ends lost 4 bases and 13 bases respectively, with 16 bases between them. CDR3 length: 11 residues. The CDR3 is CSVVRGVRVFF. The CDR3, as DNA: TGCAGCGTTGTGAGGGGTGTTAGAGTTTTCTTT.

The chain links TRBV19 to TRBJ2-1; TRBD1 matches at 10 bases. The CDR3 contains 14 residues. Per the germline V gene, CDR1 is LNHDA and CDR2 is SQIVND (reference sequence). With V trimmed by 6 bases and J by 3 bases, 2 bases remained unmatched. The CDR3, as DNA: TGTGCCAGTAGAGGACAGGGGGTCTACAATGAGCAGTTCTTC. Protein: CASRGQGVYNEQFF.

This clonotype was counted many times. CDR3 sequence (DNA): TGTGCCAGCAGCCGACTAGCGGGAGAACGAAATGAGCAGTTCTTC. Protein sequence: CASSRLAGERNEQFF. The chain combines TRBV6-2 or TRBV6-3 with TRBJ2-1; 12 positions match TRBD2. Germline assignment: CDR1 MNHEY and CDR2 SVGEGT. V was pared by 6 bases and J by 7 bases, with 7 bases of the junction left unmatched. CDR3 size: 15 residues.